The 18 T cell receptor beta chains presented below share a single source sample, sequenced in a study of tumor-infiltrating lymphocytes in oesophageal squamous cell carcinoma. TCRdb reprocessed the PCR reads via MiXCR and lists one record per CDR3 protein. The sample has under 20,000 distinct CDR3 sequences; less than 45% are singletons. Sequencing was done on a sample of normal esophageal tissue next to the tumor. The receptor source for this set is a male donor with esophageal squamous cell carcinoma.

Points on this clonotype: At one boundary the junction diverges from the germline segment, which might be a read error. The gene calls are TRBV5-1 and TRBJ1-6; no definite D call. This CDR3 has 14 amino acids. Germline CDR1 reads SGHRS; CDR2 reads YFSETQ. The CDR3 protein is CASSLLTENSPLQF. CDR3 sequence (DNA): TGCGCCAGCAGCTTGCTGACGGAGAATTCACCCCTCCAGTTT.

The genes are TRBV6-1 and TRBJ2-7; D is undetermined. The DNA end favors TRBJ2-5, so the J call may be wrong. The CDR3 totals 13 residues. The germline CDR1 and CDR2 sequences are MNHNS and SASEGT. CDR3: CASAATFQETQYF. The CDR3 DNA sequence: TGTGCCAGCGCCGCCACGTTCCAAGAGACCCAGTACTTC.

V is TRBV20-1 and J is TRBJ2-1; TRBD2 aligns across 7 bases. V was pared by 5 bases and J by 0 bases, with 4 bases of the junction left unmatched. This CDR3 spans 14 amino acids. Germline values: CDR1 DFQATT, CDR2 SNEGSKA (reference sequence). The CDR3 sequence: CSAEREDSYNEQFF. The CDR3 coding sequence is TGCAGTGCTGAGCGGGAAGACTCCTACAATGAGCAGTTCTTC.

This sequence joins TRBV5-3 and TRBJ2-5, with D unresolved. TRBV5-3 is reported as an ORF; its role is uncertain. Trimming took off 8 bases at V and 3 bases at J, with 14 bases between the two ends. There are 13 residues in the CDR3. CDR3: CASSRLSKETQYF. In nucleotides, the CDR3 is TGTGCCAGCAGCCGCCTCTCAAAAGAGACCCAGTACTTC.

This chain joins TRBV7-6 and TRBJ1-3; D is unresolved. CDR3 size: 14 residues. Germline V gene sequence: CDR1 SGHVS, CDR2 FNYEAQ. V was trimmed by 6 bases and J by 0 bases, leaving 9 bases between them. The CDR3 region is CASSVDPSGNTIYF. CDR3 sequence (DNA): TGTGCCAGCAGTGTTGACCCCTCTGGAAACACCATATATTTT. The full variable domain, in which reference TRBV7-6 and TRBJ1-3 provide the parts outside the CDR3, is GAGVSQSPRYKVTKRGQDVALRCDPISGHVSLYWYRQALGQGPEFLTYFNYEAQQDKSGLPNDRFSAERPEGSISTLTIQRTEQRDSAMYRCASSVDPSGNTIYFGEGSWLTVV.

By share, this clonotype counts as medium-sized. The V gene is TRBV7-3, the J gene TRBJ1-6, with unresolved D. The germline V gene encodes CDR1 SGHTA and CDR2 FQGTGA. There are 13 residues in the CDR3. The V and J ends lost 4 bases and 4 bases respectively, with 5 bases between them. The CDR3 sequence is CASSSSYNSPLHF. The CDR3 bases are TGTGCCAGCAGCTCTAGTTATAATTCACCCCTCCACTTT.

This clonotype was counted between two and nine times. A single base separates this from a much larger clone, so it may be a read error. J is TRBJ2-1 and V is TRBV10-3; perhaps TRBD1 as D (5 bases). V gave up 7 bases and J gave up 10 bases, with 20 bases separating them. Germline loops: CDR1 ENHRY, CDR2 SYGVKD. The CDR3 is 14 amino acids. The CDR3 region is CAIMAEAGRREQFF. CDR3 bases: TGTGCCATCATGGCCGAGGCAGGGCGACGGGAGCAGTTCTTC.

This clonotype was detected only once. J is TRBJ2-1 and V is TRBV7-6; the D is unclear. Germline lookup yields CDR1 SGHVS and CDR2 FNYEAQ. The germline V and J ends were trimmed by 8 bases and 5 bases, with 19 bases remaining between them. The CDR3 totals 15 residues. CDR3 loop: CASGTRAPRDNEQFF. The CDR3 DNA sequence: TGTGCCAGCGGAACGAGAGCACCCCGGGACAATGAGCAGTTCTTC.

This clonotype turned up a few times. The chain uses TRBV6-1 and TRBJ2-1, with TRBD1 matching 7 bases. The DNA end is a closer match to TRBJ2-5, so the J assignment may be wrong. This CDR3 spans 15 amino acids. Per germline, CDR1 MNHNS and CDR2 SASEGT. CDR3 sequence: CASKRDSQAVETQYF. CDR3 bases: TGTGCCAGCAAAAGGGACAGCCAAGCCGTGGAGACCCAGTACTTC.

This clonotype showed up many times. This chain joins TRBV5-1 and TRBJ2-7; TRBD2 agrees at 10 bases. This CDR3 has 15 residues. Germline assignment: CDR1 SGHRS and CDR2 YFSETQ. V dropped 4 bases and J dropped 3; count of bases not matched to a gene: 7. The CDR3 protein is CASSIDTSGNYEQYF. The CDR3, as DNA: TGCGCCAGCAGCATAGACACTAGCGGGAACTACGAGCAGTACTTC. Full variable domain (outside the CDR3, taken from reference TRBV5-1 and TRBJ2-7): KAGVTQTPRYLIKTRGQQVTLSCSPISGHRSVSWYQQTPGQGLQFLFEYFSETQRNKGNFPGRFSGRQFSNSRSEMNVSTLELGDSALYLCASSIDTSGNYEQYFGPGTRLTVT.

This clonotype has just a few counts. This sequence joins TRBV7-3 and TRBJ2-6; D may match TRBD1 or TRBD2 (5 bases each). The CDR3 is 18 residues long. Germline CDR1 reads SGHTA; CDR2 reads FQGTGA. Deletions cut 5 bases from V and 1 base from J, with 18 bases between. CDR3 in amino acids: CASSGSGTHTSGANVLTF. The CDR3 coding sequence is TGTGCCAGCAGCGGATCCGGGACCCATACTTCTGGGGCCAACGTCCTGACTTTC.

Concerning this clonotype: This likely comes from a read error, as the CDR3 has no conserved phenylalanine or tryptophan at its end. No DNA is shown, since the ends of the CDR3 on it are uncertain; the CDR3 is the one TCRdb lists. CDR3 sequence: CASSFLPTSS. The chain employs TRBV7-4 and TRBJ2-6. CDR1 and CDR2 from the germline V gene are SGHVT and SQSDAQ. The CDR3 is 10 amino acids long, termini counted.

By share, this clonotype counts as medium-sized. A much larger clone sits a single nucleotide away, making a read error possible. J is TRBJ2-7 and V is TRBV7-2; possibly TRBD2 for D (5 bases). V was cut by 1 base and J by 7 bases, with 17 bases left in between. Per the germline V gene, CDR1 is SGHTA and CDR2 is FQGNSA. CDR3 length: 15 residues. The CDR3 bases are TGTGCCAGCAGCTTAGTGGGCGGGTCCTTTAATGAGCAGTACTTC. As protein: CASSLVGGSFNEQYF. The full variable domain, rest sourced from reference TRBV7-2 and TRBJ2-7, is GAGVSQSPSNKVTEKGKDVELRCDPISGHTALYWYRQSLGQGLEFLIYFQGNSAPDKSGLPSDRFSAERTGGSVSTLTIQRTQQEDSAVYLCASSLVGGSFNEQYFGPGTRLTVT.

There are many counts of this clonotype. The chain combines TRBV10-1 with TRBJ2-5, with TRBD2 matching over 7 bases. CDR1 is WNHNN and CDR2 is SYGVQD in the germline V gene (reference sequence). Trimming removed 0 bases from V and 11 bases from J; junction bases left unmatched: 9. The CDR3 runs to 14 residues. The DNA for the CDR3 is TGCGCCAGCAGTGAGTCTCTAGCGGTCAATGAGCAGTACTTC. It codes for CASSESLAVNEQYF.

The chain couples TRBV7-3 to TRBJ2-5; D remains ambiguous. CDR1 and CDR2 from the germline V gene are SGHTA and FQGTGA. Between the trimmed V and J ends, which lost 2 bases and 7 bases, there was a span of 11 bases. This CDR3 region has 13 residues. The CDR3 nucleotides are TGTGCCAGCAGCTTAGCGTCCCGAGCGACCCAGTACTTC. Its protein is CASSLASRATQYF.

As to this clonotype: Given the absence of the conserved phenylalanine or tryptophan at the CDR3 end, a read error is likely. It is unclear where the CDR3 begins or ends on the DNA, so no DNA is shown, and the CDR3 is as TCRdb lists it. The genes are TRBV7-2 and TRBJ2-7; TRBD1 reflects the table's D call only, with no check against the DNA. The CDR3 spans 17 residues, counting both ends. Germline V gives CDR1 SGHTA, CDR2 FQGNSA. The chain's CDR3 is CASSLGRERSYEQYFGS.

This clonotype has more than one count but fewer than ten. The chain recombines TRBV7-9 with TRBJ2-1; 8 nucleotides line up with TRBD1. The J call may be incorrect, as the DNA end agrees better with TRBJ2-7. The CDR3 is 16 amino acids. Germline CDR1 SEHNR, CDR2 FQNEAQ (reference sequence). The CDR3 DNA follows: TGTGCCAGCAGCTTCCCCCCCGGGACAGGCTCCTACGAGCAGTACTTC. Protein product: CASSFPPGTGSYEQYF.

In this sample, this clonotype is medium-sized. The J gene is TRBJ1-1, the V gene TRBV7-3; a possible D gene is TRBD1 (5 bases). Germline V gene data show CDR1 as SGHTA and CDR2 as FQGTGA. Trimming cost V 1 base and J 2 bases, with 8 bases left between them. The CDR3 spans 14 residues. The CDR3 nucleotides read TGTGCCAGCAGCTTAAGACAGTTAAACACTGAAGCTTTCTTT. This encodes CASSLRQLNTEAFF.